The rows below give T cell receptor beta chains drawn from one sample of a study of blood T cell repertoires in COVID-19. This table comes from immunoSEQ multiplex PCR, and its TCRdb copy is limited to in-frame clones, with some not included. The table lists tens of thousands of clones, just over 85% of them singletons, with over 4% in the top ten. Material for sequencing was peripheral blood. The receptors come from a man in his forties or fifties with acute or convalescent COVID-19. The CDR3 runs from the conserved cysteine through the conserved F or W. D genes are given only for firm matches. The listing skips clone size in some rows; elsewhere it reads once, few, many or a size class.

CDR3	DNA	D	V	J	size
CATRGDSLRGYTF	TGTGCCACAAGAGGGGACAGTCTAAGAGGCTACACCTTC	TRBD1	TRBV6-5	TRBJ1-2	once
CASSLTWRTGELFF	TGTGCCAGCAGCTTAACATGGAGGACCGGGGAGCTGTTTTTT	-	TRBV7-3	TRBJ2-2	-
CASSVAPGQGRTDTQYF	TGTGCCAGCAGCGTAGCTCCGGGACAGGGGAGGACAGATACGCAGTATTTT	TRBD1	TRBV9	TRBJ2-3	-
CASSHDRGNTIYF	TGCGCCAGCAGCCACGACAGAGGAAACACCATATATTTT	-	TRBV5-1	TRBJ1-3	-
CATRRDRGQVGELFF	TGTGCCACCAGAAGGGACAGGGGGCAGGTCGGGGAGCTGTTTTTT	TRBD1	TRBV6-6	TRBJ2-2	-
CASSPHRAGMNYGYTF	TGTGCCAGCAGCCCCCACCGGGCGGGGATGAACTATGGCTACACCTTC	-	TRBV11-2	TRBJ1-2	-
CASSLRTGFGQPQHF	TGTGCCAGCAGTTTAAGGACAGGGTTCGGACAGCCCCAGCATTTT	TRBD1	TRBV27	TRBJ1-5	-
CASSFGGYTEAFF	TGTGCCAGCAGCTTCGGGGGATACACTGAAGCTTTCTTT	-	TRBV11-1	TRBJ1-1	-
CASSVRGSRQETQYF	TGTGCCAGCAGTGTGCGGGGAAGCCGCCAAGAGACCCAGTACTTC	-	TRBV2	TRBJ2-5	-
CASSLSLPLAGGAETQYF	TGTGCCAGCAGTTTATCCCTCCCTCTAGCGGGAGGCGCCGAGACCCAGTACTTC	TRBD2	TRBV27	TRBJ2-5	-
CASSLASISGGRSDTQYF	TGCGCCAGCAGCTTGGCCTCAATAAGCGGGGGCCGATCAGATACGCAGTATTTT	TRBD2	TRBV5-1	TRBJ2-3	-
CASSSSQGLYGYTF	TGTGCCAGCAGCTCATCACAGGGGCTTTATGGCTACACCTTC	TRBD1	TRBV11-3	TRBJ1-2	-